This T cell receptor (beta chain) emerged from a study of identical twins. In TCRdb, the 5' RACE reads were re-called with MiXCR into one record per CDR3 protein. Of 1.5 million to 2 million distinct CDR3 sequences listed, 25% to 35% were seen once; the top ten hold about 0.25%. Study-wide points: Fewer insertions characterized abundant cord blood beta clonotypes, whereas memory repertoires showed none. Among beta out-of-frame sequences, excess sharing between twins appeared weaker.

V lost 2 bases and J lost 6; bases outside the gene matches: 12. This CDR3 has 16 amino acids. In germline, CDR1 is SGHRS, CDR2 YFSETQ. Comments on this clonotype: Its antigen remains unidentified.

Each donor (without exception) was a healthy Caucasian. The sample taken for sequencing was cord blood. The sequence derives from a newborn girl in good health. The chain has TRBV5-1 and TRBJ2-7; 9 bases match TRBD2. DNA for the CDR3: TGCGCCAGCAGCTTCCTGGTTGGACTAGCGATGATCGAGCAGTACTTC. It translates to CASSFLVGLAMIEQYF.